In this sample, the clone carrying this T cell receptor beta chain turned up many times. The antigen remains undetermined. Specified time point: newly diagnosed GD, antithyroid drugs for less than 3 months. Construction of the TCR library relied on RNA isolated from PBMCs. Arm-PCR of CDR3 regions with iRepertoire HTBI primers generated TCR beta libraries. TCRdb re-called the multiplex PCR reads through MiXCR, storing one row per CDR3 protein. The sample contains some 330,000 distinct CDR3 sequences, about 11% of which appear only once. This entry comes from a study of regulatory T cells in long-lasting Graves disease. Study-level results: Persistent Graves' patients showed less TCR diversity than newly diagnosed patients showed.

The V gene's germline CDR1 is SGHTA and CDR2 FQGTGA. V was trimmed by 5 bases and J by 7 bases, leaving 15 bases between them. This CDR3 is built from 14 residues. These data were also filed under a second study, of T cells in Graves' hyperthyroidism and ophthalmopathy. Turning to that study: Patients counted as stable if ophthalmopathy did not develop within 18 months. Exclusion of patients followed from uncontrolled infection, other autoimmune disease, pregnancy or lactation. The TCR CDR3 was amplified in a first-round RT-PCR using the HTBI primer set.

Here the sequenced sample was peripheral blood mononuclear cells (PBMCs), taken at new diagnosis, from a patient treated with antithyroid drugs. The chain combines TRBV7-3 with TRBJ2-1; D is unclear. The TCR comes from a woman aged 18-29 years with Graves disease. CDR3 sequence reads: CASSPNGPGNEQFF. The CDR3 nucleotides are TGTGCCAGCAGCCCCAACGGCCCCGGGAATGAGCAGTTCTTC. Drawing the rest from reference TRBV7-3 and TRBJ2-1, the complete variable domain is GAGVSQTPSNKVTEKGKYVELRCDPISGHTALYWYRQSLGQGPEFLIYFQGTGAADDSGLPNDRFFAVRPEGSVSTLKIQRTERGDSAVYLCASSPNGPGNEQFFGPGTRLTVL.